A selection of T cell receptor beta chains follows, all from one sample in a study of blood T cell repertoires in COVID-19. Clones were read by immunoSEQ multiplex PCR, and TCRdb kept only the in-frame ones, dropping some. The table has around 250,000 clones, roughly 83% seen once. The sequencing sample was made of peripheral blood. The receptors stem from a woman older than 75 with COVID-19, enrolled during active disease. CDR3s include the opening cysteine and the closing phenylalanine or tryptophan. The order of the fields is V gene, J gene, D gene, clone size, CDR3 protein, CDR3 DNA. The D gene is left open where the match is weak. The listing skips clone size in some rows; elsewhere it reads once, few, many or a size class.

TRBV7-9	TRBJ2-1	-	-	CASSSFVVDNEQFF	TGTGCCAGCAGCTCTTTTGTAGTTGATAATGAGCAGTTCTTC
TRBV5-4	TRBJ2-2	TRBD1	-	CASNRGQGNTGELFF	TGTGCCAGCAACCGCGGACAGGGGAACACCGGGGAGCTGTTTTTT
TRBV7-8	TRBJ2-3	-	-	CASSPPRTGSLKTDTQYF	TGTGCCAGCAGCCCCCCCCGAACAGGGAGCCTCAAGACAGATACGCAGTATTTT
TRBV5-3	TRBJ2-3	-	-	CARNCLRASTDTQYF	TGTGCCAGAAACTGTCTACGAGCAAGCACAGATACGCAGTATTTT
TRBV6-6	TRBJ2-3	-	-	CASSSPSGFLTDTQYF	TGTGCCAGCAGTTCGCCGTCCGGGTTCCTCACAGATACGCAGTATTTT
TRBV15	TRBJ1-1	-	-	CATSRGGPATEAFF	TGTGCCACCAGCAGGGGGGGGCCCGCAACTGAAGCTTTCTTT
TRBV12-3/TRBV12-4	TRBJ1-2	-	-	CASSLNAGEASTF	TGTGCCAGCAGTTTAAACGCGGGCGAGGCATCCACCTTC
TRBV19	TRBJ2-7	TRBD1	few	CASSKLGQGYEQYF	TGTGCCAGTAGCAAACTTGGACAGGGCTACGAGCAGTACTTC
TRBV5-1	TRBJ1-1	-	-	CASSLGGTLGRRGTEAFF	TGCGCCAGCAGCCTGGGGGGTACCCTCGGACGGCGGGGGACTGAAGCTTTCTTT
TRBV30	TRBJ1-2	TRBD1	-	CAWSGGRRQGYGYTF	TGTGCCTGGAGTGGGGGTAGAAGACAGGGCTATGGCTACACCTTC
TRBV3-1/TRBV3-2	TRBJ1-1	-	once	CASSLRRGANTEAFF	TGTGCCAGCAGCCTCCGGCGGGGGGCGAACACTGAAGCTTTCTTT
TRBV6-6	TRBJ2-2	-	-	CASSYTGNTGELFF	TGTGCCAGCAGTTACACTGGGAACACCGGGGAGCTGTTTTTT
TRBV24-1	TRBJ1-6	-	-	CATSYFPPSSYNSPLHF	TGTGCCACCAGTTATTTTCCCCCGAGCTCCTATAATTCACCCCTCCACTTT
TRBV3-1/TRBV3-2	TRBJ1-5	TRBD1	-	CASSQATGGSQPQHF	TGTGCCAGCAGCCAAGCCACAGGGGGCAGTCAGCCCCAGCATTTT
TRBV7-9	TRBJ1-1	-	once	CASSLGHMNTEAFF	TGTGCCAGCAGCTTAGGACACATGAACACTGAAGCTTTCTTT
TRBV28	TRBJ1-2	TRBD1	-	CASQMDRGGYTF	TGTGCCAGCCAAATGGACAGGGGTGGCTACACCTTC
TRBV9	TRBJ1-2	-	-	CASSDWYGYTF	TGTGCCAGCAGCGACTGGTATGGCTACACCTTC
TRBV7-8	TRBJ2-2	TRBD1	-	CASSLSRDRVFGELFF	TGTGCCAGCAGCTTAAGCCGGGACAGGGTTTTCGGGGAGCTGTTTTTT
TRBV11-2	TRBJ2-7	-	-	CASSFAYEQYF	TGTGCCAGCAGCTTCGCGTACGAGCAGTACTTC
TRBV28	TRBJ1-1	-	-	CASSLERGEAFF	TGTGCCAGCAGTCTCGAGCGAGGTGAAGCTTTCTTT
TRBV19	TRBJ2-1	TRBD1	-	CASSIRGQGGEQFF	TGTGCCAGTAGTATTCGGGGACAGGGAGGTGAGCAGTTCTTC
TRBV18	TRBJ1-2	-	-	CASSPQTGSYWGYTF	TGTGCCAGCTCACCACAAACCGGGAGCTACTGGGGCTACACCTTC
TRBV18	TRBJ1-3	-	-	CASSPPGRDSGNTIYF	TGTGCCAGCTCACCACCGGGGAGGGACTCTGGAAACACCATATATTTT
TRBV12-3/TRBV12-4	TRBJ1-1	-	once	CATTDRAEAFF	TGTGCCACCACCGACAGAGCTGAAGCTTTCTTT
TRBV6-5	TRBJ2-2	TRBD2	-	CAIRLAGGSGELFF	TGTGCCATCCGACTAGCGGGGGGCTCCGGGGAGCTGTTTTTT
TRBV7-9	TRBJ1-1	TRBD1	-	CASSSRTGLNTEAFF	TGTGCCAGCAGCTCTCGGACAGGCTTGAACACTGAAGCTTTCTTT
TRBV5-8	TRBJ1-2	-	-	CASSLRVNYGYTF	TGTGCCAGCAGCTTGAGAGTAAACTATGGCTACACCTTC
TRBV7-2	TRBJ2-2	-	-	CASSLAERNTGELFF	TGTGCCAGCAGCTTAGCGGAGAGGAACACCGGGGAGCTGTTTTTT
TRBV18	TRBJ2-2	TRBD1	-	CASSQTGTNTGELFF	TGTGCCAGCTCACAGACAGGGACGAACACCGGGGAGCTGTTTTTT
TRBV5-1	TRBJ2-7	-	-	CASSSGGQQTYEQYF	TGCGCCAGCAGCTCCGGGGGACAGCAAACCTACGAGCAGTACTTC
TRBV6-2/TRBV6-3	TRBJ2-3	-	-	CASSYGGASGYTQYF	TGTGCCAGCAGTTACGGGGGGGCTTCGGGATATACGCAGTATTTT
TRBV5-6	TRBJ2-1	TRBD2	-	CASSSGLATYNEQFF	TGTGCCAGCAGCTCGGGACTAGCGACGTACAATGAGCAGTTCTTC
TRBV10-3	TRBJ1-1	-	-	CATDSGNTEAFF	TGTGCCACCGACAGTGGGAACACTGAAGCTTTCTTT
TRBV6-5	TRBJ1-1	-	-	CASSYSVQGQYEAFF	TGTGCCAGCAGTTACAGCGTGCAGGGCCAATATGAAGCTTTCTTT
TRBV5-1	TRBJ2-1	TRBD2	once	CASSTTGTSNGNEQFF	TGCGCCAGCAGCACGACCGGGACTAGCAATGGGAATGAGCAGTTCTTC
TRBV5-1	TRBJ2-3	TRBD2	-	CASSLVASGGPVDTQYF	TGCGCCAGCAGCTTGGTGGCTAGCGGGGGACCCGTCGATACGCAGTATTTT
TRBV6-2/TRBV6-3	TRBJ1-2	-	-	CASSSALGAGDNYGYTF	TGTGCCAGCAGTTCCGCCCTCGGTGCAGGGGATAACTATGGCTACACCTTC
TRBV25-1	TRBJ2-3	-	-	CASSEYGDTQYF	TGTGCCAGCAGTGAATACGGGGATACGCAGTATTTT
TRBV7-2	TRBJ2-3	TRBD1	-	CASSTGQGADTQYF	TGTGCCAGCAGTACAGGACAGGGAGCCGATACGCAGTATTTT
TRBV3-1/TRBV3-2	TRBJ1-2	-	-	CASSPALQRDSSPYGYTF	TGTGCCAGCAGCCCCGCTCTACAACGGGACTCTAGCCCCTATGGCTACACCTTC
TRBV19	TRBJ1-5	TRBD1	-	CASRHTGGNQPQHF	TGTGCCAGTAGACACACAGGGGGCAATCAGCCCCAGCATTTT
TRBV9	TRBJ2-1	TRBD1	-	CASSLHPGQGNEQFF	TGTGCCAGCAGCTTACACCCGGGACAGGGGAACGAGCAGTTCTTC
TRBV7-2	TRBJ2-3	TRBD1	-	CASSLVQGTTDTQYF	TGTGCCAGCAGCTTAGTACAGGGGACCACAGATACGCAGTATTTT
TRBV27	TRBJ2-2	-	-	CASSFWGAGELFF	TGTGCCAGCAGTTTCTGGGGGGCCGGGGAGCTGTTTTTT
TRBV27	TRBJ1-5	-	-	CASSPREDQPQHF	TGTGCCAGCAGTCCGAGGGAGGATCAGCCCCAGCATTTT
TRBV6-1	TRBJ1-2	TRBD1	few	CASSEATGQGRGYTF	TGTGCCAGCAGTGAAGCAACGGGACAGGGTCGTGGCTACACCTTC
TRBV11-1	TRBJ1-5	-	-	CASSQTSNQPQHF	TGTGCCAGCAGCCAGACTTCCAATCAGCCCCAGCATTTT
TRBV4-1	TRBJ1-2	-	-	CASSQVVAGNYGYTF	TGCGCCAGCAGCCAAGTGGTTGCGGGGAACTATGGCTACACCTTC
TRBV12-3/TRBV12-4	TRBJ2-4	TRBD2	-	CASREDKSNIQYF	TGTGCCAGCCGGGAGGACAAATCAAACATTCAGTACTTC
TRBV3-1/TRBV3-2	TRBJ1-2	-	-	CASSQGNRSPGGYTF	TGTGCCAGCAGCCAAGGCAACAGGAGCCCTGGAGGCTACACCTTC